The clone carrying this TCR beta chain was counted at least ten times. The data are from a study of identical twins. TCRdb independently ran MiXCR on the 5' RACE reads; one entry per CDR3 protein. Of hundreds of thousands of distinct CDR3 sequences listed, approximately 6% are singletons. This CDR3 spans 19 amino acids. Germline V CDR1 and CDR2: SGDLS, YYNGEE. V lost 4 bases and J lost 2; bases outside the gene matches: 10. The specimen was naive T cells sorted from blood. The rearrangement uses TRBV9 and TRBJ2-3; 16 bases map to TRBD2. This clonotype originated in a man in his late teens or twenties in good health. The CDR3 loop reads CASSTTPGLAGGFTDTQYF. Written as DNA, the CDR3 is TGTGCCAGCAGCACCACCCCGGGACTAGCGGGAGGGTTCACAGATACGCAGTATTTT.